One and the same sample provided the 29 T cell receptor beta chains below, sequenced in a study of shared clonotypes between healthy human individuals. The method was immunoSEQ multiplex PCR; TCRdb's version includes in-frame clones alone and lacks a portion of them. This sample yields roughly 2.1 million clones, of which 85% to 95% are seen a single time; 1.5% to 2% belongs to the top ten. CD45RO-negative CD8 cells positively selected for CCR7 made up the naive population, which excluded terminally differentiated effector memory CD45RA+ cells. The sequenced sample consisted of naive CD8+ T cells from PBMCs. These receptors all stem from a man in his late teens or twenties in good health. Some clones in this sample may be carry-over from other donors' samples.

This CDR3 reads CASSFGPRGGYGYTF. CDR3 coding DNA: TGTGCCAGCAGTTTTGGCCCCAGGGGCGGCTATGGCTACACCTTC. V is TRBV27 and J is TRBJ1-2; D is perhaps TRBD1 (6 bases). This CDR3 is 15 amino acids long. The ends were cut back, 3 bases at V and 4 bases at J, with 15 bases in the middle. Germline V gene lookup returns CDR1 MNHEY and CDR2 SMNVEV (reference sequence).

CDR3 DNA: TGTGCCAGCAGCGTAAAGGCGGGCCCTTACGAGCAGTACTTC. It encodes CASSVKAGPYEQYF. The chain recombines TRBV9 with TRBJ2-7; maybe TRBD2 (5 bases). The germline V and J ends were trimmed by 1 base and 4 bases, with 12 bases remaining between them. Germline CDR1 reads SGDLS; CDR2 reads YYNGEE. This CDR3 has 14 amino acids.

The chain uses TRBV27 and TRBJ1-3; D unclear. CDR1 and CDR2 (germline): MNHEY, SMNVEV (reference sequence). CDR3 size: 15 residues. V was trimmed by 2 bases and J by 0 bases, leaving 8 bases between them. Here the CDR3 DNA reads TGTGCCAGCAGTTTAAGCCAGAGCTCTGGAAACACCATATATTTT. Protein product: CASSLSQSSGNTIYF.

This clone was detected a few times. The chain links TRBV7-2 to TRBJ1-2; no clear D. Germline CDR1 is SGHTA and CDR2 is FQGNSA. The V end was cut by 1 base, the J end by 8 bases, with 11 bases between. There are 13 residues in the CDR3. Written as DNA, the CDR3 is TGTGCCAGCAGCTTAGGGCTTCCCGGAGGCTACACCTTC. This sequence encodes CASSLGLPGGYTF. Variable domain in full (rest from reference TRBV7-2 and TRBJ1-2): GAGVSQSPSNKVTEKGKDVELRCDPISGHTALYWYRQSLGQGLEFLIYFQGNSAPDKSGLPSDRFSAERTGGSVSTLTIQRTQQEDSAVYLCASSLGLPGGYTFGSGTRLTVV.

This chain connects TRBV19 to TRBJ1-1, with 9 bases lining up with TRBD1. CDR1 is LNHDA, CDR2 SQIVND, per germline (reference sequence). This CDR3 has 15 residues. V lost 4 bases to trimming and J lost 4 bases; unmatched junction nucleotides: 7. The CDR3 loop is CASSKDRGWSTEAFF. CDR3 sequence (DNA): TGTGCCAGTAGTAAGGACAGGGGCTGGAGCACTGAAGCTTTCTTT.

This chain connects TRBV29-1 to TRBJ2-1; TRBD2 aligns across 12 bases. CDR3 length equals 14 residues. Germline lookup yields CDR1 SQVTM and CDR2 ANQGSEA. Trimming removed 6 bases from V and 10 bases from J; junction bases left unmatched: 10. The CDR3 protein is CSVMTSGSTGEQFF. The CDR3 DNA is TGCAGCGTGATGACTAGCGGGAGCACCGGGGAGCAGTTCTTC.

The V gene is TRBV27, the J gene TRBJ1-2; D gene unclear. V lost 3 bases and J lost 0, with 8 bases in between. The V gene's germline CDR1 is MNHEY and CDR2 SMNVEV (reference sequence). CDR3 length equals 14 residues. The CDR3 loop is CASSFFGANYGYTF. The CDR3 nucleotides read TGTGCCAGCAGTTTTTTCGGAGCTAACTATGGCTACACCTTC.

This chain joins TRBV29-1 and TRBJ2-7; 9 bases line up with TRBD1. Germline V gene data show CDR1 as SQVTM and CDR2 as ANQGSEA. The length of the CDR3 is 15 residues. V shed 2 bases and J 3 bases; nucleotides not matched to a gene: 8. The CDR3 loop reads CSVEFAGQGDYEQYF. The CDR3 DNA reads as TGCAGCGTTGAATTCGCGGGACAGGGCGACTACGAGCAGTACTTC.

The rearrangement links TRBV19 to TRBJ2-5; D remains unclear. The CDR3 runs to 14 residues. Germline CDR1 is LNHDA and CDR2 is SQIVND (reference sequence). The ends were cut back, 6 bases at V and 9 bases at J, with 20 bases in the middle. The CDR3 sequence is CASRSFEAPNSQYF. The DNA of the CDR3 is TGTGCCAGTAGATCTTTTGAGGCCCCCAACTCCCAGTACTTC.

The rearrangement uses TRBV10-1 and TRBJ2-1; 12 bases fit TRBD2. CDR3 length: 15 amino acids. V shed 3 bases, J shed 8 bases, and the junction held 5 bases outside the gene matches. Per the germline V gene, CDR1 is WNHNN and CDR2 is SYGVQD (reference sequence). In nucleotides, the CDR3 is TGCGCCAGCAGTGAAGGACTAGCGGGAACGTATGAGCAGTTCTTC. Its translation is CASSEGLAGTYEQFF.

The J gene is TRBJ1-1, the V gene TRBV13; possible D gene TRBD1, 5 bases. CDR1 and CDR2 (germline): PRHDT, FYEKMQ (reference sequence). Trimming cost V 5 bases and J 1 base, with 8 bases left between them. The CDR3 sequence is 13 residues long. CDR3 sequence reads: CASSDSRNTEAFF. DNA for the CDR3: TGTGCCAGCAGCGACAGTAGGAACACTGAAGCTTTCTTT.

This CDR3 reads CATSSWGADEQYF. The CDR3 region has the DNA TGTGCCACCAGCAGTTGGGGGGCTGATGAGCAGTACTTC. This rearrangement joins TRBV15 to TRBJ2-7, with D tentatively TRBD1 or TRBD2 (6 bases each). The CDR3 runs 13 residues. Germline CDR1 reads LNHNV; CDR2 reads YYDKDF (reference sequence). The V gene lost 3 bases and the J gene lost 7 bases, with 13 bases spanning the gap.

This clone was detected once. This chain connects TRBV29-1 to TRBJ2-2; no clear D gene. CDR1 SQVTM and CDR2 ANQGSEA come from the germline V gene. Deletions cut 4 bases from V and 7 bases from J, with 4 bases between. The length of the CDR3 is 10 residues. DNA of the CDR3: TGCAGCGTTGGGAGCGGGGAGCTGTTTTTT. This gives the protein CSVGSGELFF.

The chain combines TRBV18 with TRBJ2-1, with D unclear. This CDR3 contains 14 residues. Germline CDR1 is KGHSH and CDR2 is LQKENI. Trimming removed 2 bases at V and 7 bases at J, with 12 bases between. DNA for the CDR3: TGTGCCAGCTCACCAGGGCCCCCCGGGAATGAGCAGTTCTTC. Amino acid sequence: CASSPGPPGNEQFF.

The chain recombines TRBV5-6 with TRBJ2-6; TRBD1 matches at 9 bases. The trim removed 3 bases at V and 2 bases at J, leaving 12 bases unmatched. CDR1 is SGHDT and CDR2 is YYEEEE in the germline V gene. This CDR3 is built from 19 residues. CDR3 bases: TGTGCCAGCAGCTCCCTCCCGGGACAGGGTAATCCTGGGGCCAACGTCCTGACTTTC. Translating it yields CASSSLPGQGNPGANVLTF. The full variable domain, with the rest looked up from reference TRBV5-6 and TRBJ2-6, is DAGVTQSPTHLIKTRGQQVTLRCSPKSGHDTVSWYQQALGQGPQFIFQYYEEEERQRGNFPDRFSGHQFPNYSSELNVNALLLGDSALYLCASSSLPGQGNPGANVLTFGAGSRLTVL.

The V gene is TRBV4-3, the J gene TRBJ2-1, with D uncertain. The CDR3 covers 14 residues. V lost 0 bases to trimming and J lost 3 bases, with 6 bases between them. CDR1 is LGHNA and CDR2 is YSLEER in the germline V gene. The CDR3 protein is CASSQELIYNEQFF. The CDR3 nucleotides are TGCGCCAGCAGCCAAGAATTAATCTACAATGAGCAGTTCTTC.

V usage is TRBV19 and J usage is TRBJ2-2; D is possibly TRBD1 (6 bases). The CDR3 runs 16 residues. Trimming took off 7 bases at V and 3 bases at J, with 18 bases between the two ends. Germline loops: CDR1 LNHDA, CDR2 SQIVND (reference sequence). In DNA, the CDR3 is TGTGCCAGTACTCCCTCGGCAGGGGATGACACCGGGGAGCTGTTTTTT. Its translation: CASTPSAGDDTGELFF.

This clone appeared once. The rearrangement joins TRBV7-9 to TRBJ1-6, with 7 bases lining up with TRBD1. The CDR3 is made up of 15 amino acids. Germline V gene lookup returns CDR1 SEHNR and CDR2 FQNEAQ (reference sequence). V dropped 5 bases and J dropped 4; count of bases not matched to a gene: 5. The CDR3 sequence: CASSPAGQYNSPLHF. Here the CDR3 DNA reads TGTGCCAGCAGCCCCGCGGGACAGTATAATTCACCCCTCCACTTT.

The chain recombines TRBV5-1 with TRBJ2-1; TRBD1 agrees at 9 bases. The CDR3 is made up of 11 amino acids. Germline assignment: CDR1 SGHRS and CDR2 YFSETQ. Written as DNA, the CDR3 is TGCGCTCAGGGACAGGGTACTGAGCAGTTCTTC. It translates to CAQGQGTEQFF.

DNA for the CDR3: TGTGCCAGCAGTGAAGCTTATCGGGGGTTCTCCTACGAGCAGTACTTC. Residues: CASSEAYRGFSYEQYF. This sequence joins TRBV6-1 and TRBJ2-7; D is possibly TRBD2 (6 bases). Germline lookup yields CDR1 MNHNS and CDR2 SASEGT. The CDR3 covers 16 residues. Between the trimmed V and J ends, which lost 0 bases and 0 bases, there was a span of 12 bases.

V is TRBV30 and J is TRBJ2-1, with 7 positions matching TRBD1. The V gene end was trimmed by 2 bases and the J gene end by 15 bases; junction bases not matched to a gene: 10. This CDR3 region has 12 residues. Germline loops: CDR1 GTSNPN, CDR2 SVGIG (reference sequence). The CDR3 reads CAWSIPGQSPFF. The CDR3 nucleotides read TGTGCCTGGAGTATCCCGGGACAGAGTCCGTTCTTC.

The rearrangement uses TRBV13 and TRBJ2-7; 9 bases match TRBD1. Germline loops: CDR1 PRHDT, CDR2 FYEKMQ (reference sequence). Unmatched junction bases numbered 8, after V lost 5 bases and J lost 0 bases. The CDR3 has 16 residues. The CDR3 DNA sequence: TGTGCCAGCAGCCCGACAGGGGGACAACCCTCCTACGAGCAGTACTTC. Its protein is CASSPTGGQPSYEQYF.

The chain recombines TRBV7-6 with TRBJ2-7, with D possibly TRBD2 on 5 matching bases. V was trimmed by 1 base and J by 5 bases, leaving 15 bases between them. CDR3 length equals 15 residues. Germline assignment: CDR1 SGHVS and CDR2 FNYEAQ. This CDR3 reads CASSLGVERADEQYF. Written as DNA, the CDR3 is TGTGCCAGCAGCTTAGGAGTGGAGAGGGCGGACGAGCAGTACTTC.

The rearrangement links TRBV7-8 to TRBJ2-1, with D perhaps TRBD2 (6 bases). From germline, CDR1 is SGHVS and CDR2 FQNEAQ. The ends were cut back, 6 bases at V and 5 bases at J, with 14 bases in the middle. The CDR3 consists of 14 residues. The CDR3 protein is CASSGAGSHNEQFF. The CDR3, as DNA: TGTGCCAGCAGTGGGGCGGGGTCCCACAATGAGCAGTTCTTC.

The V call is TRBV19, the J call TRBJ2-2; 7 bases align to TRBD1. The CDR3 is 15 residues long. Germline V gene lookup returns CDR1 LNHDA and CDR2 SQIVND (reference sequence). With V trimmed by 6 bases and J by 2 bases, 6 bases remained unmatched. CDR3: CASRGRGRNTGELFF. CDR3 sequence (DNA): TGTGCCAGTAGGGGAAGGGGGCGCAACACCGGGGAGCTGTTTTTT.

Only one count was recorded for this clone. Other nucleotide sequences in the sample specify the same CDR3. The rearrangement links TRBV14 to TRBJ2-7; a possible D gene is TRBD1 (6 bases). This CDR3 region has 13 residues. Germline V gives CDR1 SGHDN, CDR2 FVKESK. Trimming removed 0 bases at V and 4 bases at J, with 7 bases between. The CDR3 loop reads CASSQDRGYEQYF. The CDR3 DNA follows: TGTGCCAGCAGCCAAGACAGGGGTTACGAGCAGTACTTC.

Only one count was recorded for this clone. The rearrangement links TRBV27 to TRBJ2-7; 7 bases agree with TRBD2. Germline CDR1 MNHEY, CDR2 SMNVEV (reference sequence). This CDR3 region has 16 residues. V shed 5 bases and J 0 bases; nucleotides not matched to a gene: 10. The CDR3 coding sequence is TGTGCCAGCAGTCCCTCTAGCGGTACCTACTCCTACGAGCAGTACTTC. It specifies CASSPSSGTYSYEQYF.

This clone has just one count. V usage is TRBV29-1 and J usage is TRBJ1-1; no clear D. The germline V gene encodes CDR1 SQVTM and CDR2 ANQGSEA. The CDR3 is made up of 12 amino acids. V lost 4 bases to trimming and J lost 11 bases, with 17 bases between them. For the CDR3, the DNA is TGCAGCGTTGTGGGTCCGACCAAGGCGGCTTTCTTT. Protein product: CSVVGPTKAAFF. Complete variable domain (other parts from reference TRBV29-1 and TRBJ1-1): SAVISQKPSRDICQRGTSLTIQCQVDSQVTMMFWYRQQPGQSLTLIATANQGSEATYESGFVIDKFPISRPNLTFSTLTVSNMSPEDSSIYLCSVVGPTKAAFFGQGTRLTVV.

The V gene is TRBV5-1, the J gene TRBJ2-6; D gene unclear. From germline, CDR1 is SGHRS and CDR2 YFSETQ. This CDR3 has 15 residues. Trimming took off 0 bases at V and 8 bases at J, with 12 bases between the two ends. Here the CDR3 DNA reads TGCGCCAGCAGCTTGGGTCTTGTGGCGACCAACGTCCTGACTTTC. Translation: CASSLGLVATNVLTF.